The 22 T cell receptor beta chains presented below share a single source sample, sequenced in a study of regulatory T cells in long-lasting Graves disease. The time point is: persistent/refractory GD, antithyroid drugs over 5 years with positive TRAb. Isolated PBMC RNA provided the starting material for the TCR library. Arm-PCR of CDR3 regions with iRepertoire HTBI primers generated TCR beta libraries. TCRdb itself ran the multiplex PCR reads through MiXCR, one entry per CDR3 protein. Among 700,000 or so distinct CDR3 sequences, about 30% were seen once, and the ten largest hold 42%. Sequencing used peripheral blood mononuclear cells (PBMCs), obtained when the disease was refractory, from a patient treated with antithyroid drugs. These receptor sequences come from a female donor with Graves disease.

This clonotype was recorded a few times. V gene TRBV28 combines with J gene TRBJ1-2; D is ambiguous. Trimming pared 2 bases from V and 7 bases from J, leaving 5 bases between. Germline CDR1 is MDHEN and CDR2 is SYDVKM. The CDR3 spans 11 residues. The CDR3 nucleotides read TGTGCCAGCAGTTTACGGGCTGGCTACACCTTC. This codes for CASSLRAGYTF.

Only a few counts were recorded for this clonotype. The chain combines TRBV3-1 with TRBJ2-7; the D gene could be TRBD1 or TRBD2 (5 bases each). This CDR3 spans 13 amino acids. Germline V lookup: CDR1 LGHDT, CDR2 YNNKEL (reference sequence). V dropped 4 bases and J dropped 4 bases, with 11 bases sitting between them. CDR3 amino acids: CASSRPGRYEQYF. CDR3 nucleotides: TGTGCCAGCAGCCGCCCGGGACGGTACGAGCAGTACTTC.

V is TRBV3-1 and J is TRBJ1-3; D unresolved. This CDR3 is 15 amino acids long. V was cut by 4 bases and J by 4 bases, with 14 bases left in between. CDR1 is LGHDT, CDR2 YNNKEL, per germline (reference sequence). The CDR3 nucleotides read TGTGCCAGCAGCCGGATCCCAAGTAGCGGAAACACCATATATTTT. This encodes CASSRIPSSGNTIYF.

The V and J genes are TRBV12-3 or TRBV12-4 and TRBJ1-1; tentative D call: TRBD1 (6 bases). CDR3 length equals 14 residues. Trimming stripped 2 bases from V and 5 bases from J, with 12 bases between. CDR3 sequence: CASSLFQGRTEAFF. Written as DNA, the CDR3 is TGTGCCAGCAGTTTATTTCAGGGGAGGACTGAAGCTTTCTTT.

This clonotype was observed at least ten times. J is TRBJ2-4 and V is TRBV2, with D perhaps TRBD1 (6 bases). The V gene's germline CDR1 is SNHLY and CDR2 FYNNEI. The V gene lost 3 bases and the J gene lost 0 bases, with 12 bases spanning the gap. The length of the CDR3 is 16 residues. CDR3 loop: CASSDMTGLAKNIQYF. The CDR3 DNA is TGTGCCAGCAGTGACATGACAGGACTAGCCAAAAACATTCAGTACTTC. Filled out from reference TRBV2 and TRBJ2-4, the complete variable domain reads EPEVTQTPSHQVTQMGQEVILRCVPISNHLYFYWYRQILGQKVEFLVSFYNNEISEKSEIFDDQFSVERPDGSNFTLKIRSTKLEDSAMYFCASSDMTGLAKNIQYFGAGTRLSVL.

This chain uses TRBV30 with TRBJ2-2, with unresolved D. This CDR3 has 15 amino acids. From germline, CDR1 is GTSNPN and CDR2 SVGIG (reference sequence). The V and J ends lost 2 bases and 0 bases respectively, with 10 bases between them. CDR3 region: CAWSRRSTNTGELFF. CDR3 sequence (DNA): TGTGCCTGGAGTCGAAGGAGTACGAACACCGGGGAGCTGTTTTTT. The entire variable domain, with the rest obtained from reference TRBV30 and TRBJ2-2, is as follows: SQTIHQWPATLVQPVGSPLSLECTVEGTSNPNLYWYRQAAGRGLQLLFYSVGIGQISSEVPQNLSASRPQDRQFILSSKKLLLSDSGFYLCAWSRRSTNTGELFFGEGSRLTVL.

V usage is TRBV24-1 and J usage is TRBJ2-7; no firm D call. This CDR3 contains 14 residues. Germline V gives CDR1 KGHDR, CDR2 SFDVKD. V dropped 4 bases and J dropped 4 bases, with 13 bases sitting between them. CDR3 amino acids: CATSDTTGPYEQYF. CDR3 in DNA: TGTGCCACCAGTGACACTACCGGGCCTTACGAGCAGTACTTC.

This clonotype appeared many times. V gene TRBV12-3 or TRBV12-4 combines with J gene TRBJ2-7; the D is unclear. The CDR3 loop spans 14 amino acids. The ends were cut back, 3 bases at V and 5 bases at J, with 14 bases in the middle. The CDR3 reads CASSFSGKKDEQYF. In nucleotides, the CDR3 is TGTGCCAGCAGTTTTTCCGGAAAAAAGGACGAGCAGTACTTC.

The table lists this clonotype with a few counts. This chain joins TRBV12-3 or TRBV12-4 and TRBJ1-4; 7 bases are shared with TRBD1. There are 17 residues in the CDR3. V gave up 2 bases and J gave up 5 bases; unmatched junction bases: 11. The CDR3, as DNA: TGTGCCAGCAGTTTATCTCCCGGGACAGCCCCAAATGAAAAACTGTTTTTT. Protein product: CASSLSPGTAPNEKLFF.

This sequence joins TRBV19 and TRBJ1-5; D perhaps matches TRBD1 (6 bases). Germline lookup yields CDR1 LNHDA and CDR2 SQIVND (reference sequence). This CDR3 contains 15 residues. The V end was cut by 1 base, the J end by 6 bases, with 13 bases between. The CDR3 DNA sequence: TGTGCCAGTAGTATAGGTGCGGGGGGCGGTCAGCCCCAGCATTTT. This sequence encodes CASSIGAGGGQPQHF. Filled out from reference TRBV19 and TRBJ1-5, the complete variable domain reads DGGITQSPKYLFRKEGQNVTLSCEQNLNHDAMYWYRQDPGQGLRLIYYSQIVNDFQKGDIAEGYSVSREKKESFPLTVTSAQKNPTAFYLCASSIGAGGGQPQHFGDGTRLSIL.

This chain links TRBV7-9 with TRBJ2-2, with D perhaps TRBD1 (6 bases). The CDR3 totals 20 residues. The V gene lost 0 bases and the J gene lost 7 bases, with 27 bases spanning the gap. Germline CDR1 SEHNR, CDR2 FQNEAQ (reference sequence). The DNA of the CDR3 is TGTGCCAGCAGCTTAGCACAGGGCCGGGCGGAGGATGGGAGCGGCGGGGAGCTGTTTTTT. It codes for CASSLAQGRAEDGSGGELFF.

This clonotype was recorded a few times. This rearrangement joins TRBV7-9 to TRBJ1-1; D uncertain. The V gene's germline CDR1 is SEHNR and CDR2 FQNEAQ (reference sequence). Trimming removed 3 bases from V and 0 bases from J, with 11 bases in between. The CDR3 covers 15 residues. CDR3 nucleotides: TGTGCCAGCAGCTTGAATCCGTCTATGAACACTGAAGCTTTCTTT. Its protein is CASSLNPSMNTEAFF.

This clonotype was observed at least ten times. J is TRBJ1-5 and V is TRBV2, with a possible D match to TRBD1 (6 bases). CDR1 and CDR2 (germline): SNHLY, FYNNEI. The CDR3 has 13 amino acids. Between the trimmed V and J ends, which lost 9 bases and 1 base, there was a span of 10 bases. CDR3 residues: CASRTESNQPQHF. CDR3 DNA: TGTGCCAGTCGGACAGAGAGCAATCAGCCCCAGCATTTT.

This clonotype was seen only a few times. The chain carries TRBV20-1 and TRBJ1-2; possible D gene TRBD1, 5 bases. There are 13 residues in the CDR3. Germline V gene data show CDR1 as DFQATT and CDR2 as SNEGSKA (reference sequence). Trimming removed 2 bases from V and 8 bases from J, with 15 bases in between. The CDR3 bases are TGCAGTGCTAGACCCCCGGGGGGGGAGGGCTACACCTTC. Encoded protein: CSARPPGGEGYTF.

This clonotype has just one count. V usage is TRBV25-1 and J usage is TRBJ2-6, with 7 bases fitting TRBD1. The CDR3 is made up of 17 amino acids. Losses at the gene ends were 5 bases for V and 0 bases for J; bases not matched to a gene: 7. Germline V lookup: CDR1 MGHDK, CDR2 SYGVNS. The DNA of the CDR3 is TGTGCCAGCAGTATCACAGGGGACCTCTCTGGGGCCAACGTCCTGACTTTC. Residues: CASSITGDLSGANVLTF.

The genes are TRBV5-6 and TRBJ2-4; a possible D gene is TRBD2 (6 bases). Germline-derived CDR1 and CDR2 are SGHDT and YYEEEE. V was cut by 1 base and J by 4 bases, with 15 bases left in between. The CDR3 consists of 16 residues. DNA of the CDR3: TGTGCCAGCAGCTTGTGGTGGTCTAGCGAGAAAAACATTCAGTACTTC. Encoded protein: CASSLWWSSEKNIQYF.

The chain recombines TRBV9 with TRBJ1-6, with D perhaps matching TRBD1 (6 bases). Germline V CDR1 and CDR2: SGDLS, YYNGEE. The germline V and J ends were trimmed by 3 bases and 6 bases, with 10 bases remaining between them. This CDR3 has 14 residues. CDR3 sequence: CASSGAGVNSPLHF. The CDR3 DNA sequence: TGTGCCAGCAGCGGGGCAGGGGTTAATTCACCCCTCCACTTT.

The table lists this clonotype with many counts. The V and J genes are TRBV3-1 and TRBJ1-1, with TRBD1 matching 9 bases. Trimming cost V 4 bases and J 10 bases; bases outside gene matches: 16. The CDR3 sequence is 16 residues long. Germline V lookup: CDR1 LGHDT, CDR2 YNNKEL (reference sequence). CDR3 nucleotides: TGTGCCAGCAGCCTCCCACCCGGGACAGGGCGTGTCGTAGCTTTCTTT. Its translation is CASSLPPGTGRVVAFF.

This clonotype appeared a few times. The chain employs TRBV7-9 and TRBJ2-1; 10 nucleotides align to TRBD2. The CDR3 runs to 15 residues. The V segment lost 5 bases and the J segment 15 bases; nucleotides outside the gene matches: 16. Per germline, CDR1 SEHNR and CDR2 FQNEAQ (reference sequence). CDR3 protein: CASSRTSGSPGGGFF. The CDR3 DNA is TGTGCCAGCAGCCGGACTAGCGGATCCCCCGGGGGGGGGTTCTTC.

This clonotype was detected only a few times. The chain recombines TRBV7-3 with TRBJ1-1, with TRBD1 as a possible D gene (6 bases). Between the trimmed V and J ends, which lost 3 bases and 1 base, there was a span of 12 bases. CDR3 size: 15 residues. Germline V gene sequence: CDR1 SGHTA, CDR2 FQGTGA. DNA for the CDR3: TGTGCCAGCAGCTTTGGCGCAGGGGCGAACACTGAAGCTTTCTTT. This sequence encodes CASSFGAGANTEAFF.

This clonotype appeared many times. CDR3 DNA sequence: TGTGCCAGCAGTTACGGGCAGGGGAGGACGCGATCCGAGCAGTACTTC. Its protein is CASSYGQGRTRSEQYF. The chain links TRBV6-5 to TRBJ2-7; D may be TRBD1 or TRBD2 (6 bases each). This CDR3 comprises 16 residues. Trimming cost V 2 bases and J 6 bases, with 20 bases left between them. Looked up from germline, CDR1 is MNHEY and CDR2 is SVGAGI.

This chain joins TRBV27 and TRBJ2-7; D is uncertain. The CDR3 contains 15 residues. CDR1 MNHEY and CDR2 SMNVEV come from the germline V gene (reference sequence). Between the trimmed V and J ends, which lost 4 bases and 3 bases, there was a span of 16 bases. The CDR3 DNA reads TGTGCCAGCAGTTCCAGTCTTGAACCGGGCTACGAGCAGTACTTC. Protein product: CASSSSLEPGYEQYF.